A selection of T cell receptor beta chains follows, all from one sample in a study of blood T cell repertoires in COVID-19. Produced via immunoSEQ multiplex PCR; TCRdb's table is partial and in-frame only. This table has roughly 240,000 clones, around 82% appearing once. Sequencing used PBMCs or T cells enriched from blood (not recorded which). All receptors derive from a woman aged 40 to 50 who had been exposed to COVID-19. Each CDR3 is given with its conserved first and last residue. Each record gives: J gene, D gene, clone size, V gene, CDR3 DNA, CDR3 protein. The D gene is left open where the match is weak. The size field is filled for only some rows; it gives once, few, many or a size class.

j_gene: TRBJ1-1
d_gene: TRBD1
abundance: few
v_gene: TRBV9
CDR3nt: TGTGCCAGCAGCGCCAAACAGGGGAGTCGGGCTGAAGCTTTCTTT
CDR3aa: CASSAKQGSRAEAFF

j_gene: TRBJ1-6
d_gene: TRBD1
abundance: few
v_gene: TRBV7-2
CDR3nt: TGTGCCAGCAGTTTCAAGGACAGGGATTCACCCCTCCACTTT
CDR3aa: CASSFKDRDSPLHF

j_gene: TRBJ1-5
d_gene: -
abundance: -
v_gene: TRBV19
CDR3nt: TGTGCCAGTAGTATTAGCAGGGGCAATCAGCCCCAGCATTTT
CDR3aa: CASSISRGNQPQHF

j_gene: TRBJ1-1
d_gene: -
abundance: -
v_gene: TRBV5-4
CDR3nt: TGTGCCAGCAGCCCTTACGGGGACATGAACACTGAAGCTTTCTTT
CDR3aa: CASSPYGDMNTEAFF

j_gene: TRBJ1-2
d_gene: TRBD1
abundance: -
v_gene: TRBV19
CDR3nt: TGTGCCAGTAGTATGGGTACGACAGGGGATGGCTACACCTTC
CDR3aa: CASSMGTTGDGYTF

j_gene: TRBJ1-5
d_gene: -
abundance: -
v_gene: TRBV19
CDR3nt: TGTGCCAGTAGTGTTACAGGGATTTGGGCCAATCAGCCCCAGCATTTT
CDR3aa: CASSVTGIWANQPQHF

j_gene: TRBJ1-2
d_gene: TRBD1
abundance: -
v_gene: TRBV7-9
CDR3nt: TGTGCCAGCAGCCCGGGACAGGGCGGCTATGGCTACACCTTC
CDR3aa: CASSPGQGGYGYTF

j_gene: TRBJ1-3
d_gene: -
abundance: -
v_gene: TRBV11-2
CDR3nt: TGTGCCAGCAGCTTAGTAGGGGACACCTTTCTTTTCGGAAACACCATATATTTT
CDR3aa: CASSLVGDTFLFGNTIYF

j_gene: TRBJ1-3
d_gene: -
abundance: -
v_gene: TRBV9
CDR3nt: TGTGCCAGCAGCGTAGGTGACAGGAATTGGGCTGGAAACACCATATATTTT
CDR3aa: CASSVGDRNWAGNTIYF

j_gene: TRBJ1-2
d_gene: TRBD1
abundance: -
v_gene: TRBV10-3
CDR3nt: TGTGCCATCAGTGAGGGCAGGGGGCGCGACTATGGCTACACCTTC
CDR3aa: CAISEGRGRDYGYTF

j_gene: TRBJ2-7
d_gene: TRBD2
abundance: many
v_gene: TRBV7-6
CDR3nt: TGTGCCAGCAGCCCAGCTAGCGGGGGGCGCGAGCAGTACTTC
CDR3aa: CASSPASGGREQYF

j_gene: TRBJ1-2
d_gene: -
abundance: -
v_gene: TRBV3-1/TRBV3-2
CDR3nt: TGTGCCAGCAGCCAAGAGGCAGGGAACTATGGCTACACCTTC
CDR3aa: CASSQEAGNYGYTF

j_gene: TRBJ2-3
d_gene: TRBD1
abundance: -
v_gene: TRBV30
CDR3nt: TGTGCCTGGAGAGGTAGGGGGCCCGTAGATACGCAGTATTTT
CDR3aa: CAWRGRGPVDTQYF

j_gene: TRBJ2-1
d_gene: TRBD2
abundance: -
v_gene: TRBV19
CDR3nt: TGTGCCAGTAGGAACCCGGGGGGGAGCTCCTACAATGAGCAGTTCTTC
CDR3aa: CASRNPGGSSYNEQFF

j_gene: TRBJ1-2
d_gene: -
abundance: -
v_gene: TRBV4-2
CDR3nt: TGTGCCAGCAGCCTCGGAGATGGCCGAAACTATGGCTACACCTTC
CDR3aa: CASSLGDGRNYGYTF

j_gene: TRBJ2-1
d_gene: -
abundance: -
v_gene: TRBV29-1
CDR3nt: TGCAGCGTTGGGCTAGACGTTGAGCAGTTCTTC
CDR3aa: CSVGLDVEQFF

j_gene: TRBJ2-7
d_gene: TRBD2
abundance: -
v_gene: TRBV19
CDR3nt: TGTGCCAGTACCCTATCCCCTAGCGGGGCCTACGAGCAGTACTTC
CDR3aa: CASTLSPSGAYEQYF

j_gene: TRBJ1-3
d_gene: TRBD1
abundance: -
v_gene: TRBV18
CDR3nt: TGTGCCAGCCTACAGGGACAGTCCGGAAACACCATATATTTT
CDR3aa: CASLQGQSGNTIYF

j_gene: TRBJ1-1
d_gene: -
abundance: -
v_gene: TRBV5-1
CDR3nt: TGCGCCAGCCAGACCGGGAGGGACACTGAAGCTTTCTTT
CDR3aa: CASQTGRDTEAFF

j_gene: TRBJ2-7
d_gene: -
abundance: -
v_gene: TRBV11-1
CDR3nt: TGTGCCAGCAGCGGACGATCGACAGCTACCTACGAGCAGTACTTC
CDR3aa: CASSGRSTATYEQYF

j_gene: TRBJ2-5
d_gene: TRBD2
abundance: -
v_gene: TRBV12-5
CDR3nt: TGTGCTAGTAGGTCAGCGGGGGGGCCCGAGACCCAGTACTTC
CDR3aa: CASRSAGGPETQYF

j_gene: TRBJ1-2
d_gene: -
abundance: -
v_gene: TRBV3-1/TRBV3-2
CDR3nt: TGTGCCAGCACCCCACGCCCAACGGCGGCGGAAGGCTACACCTTC
CDR3aa: CASTPRPTAAEGYTF

j_gene: TRBJ1-4
d_gene: -
abundance: -
v_gene: TRBV11-2
CDR3nt: TGTGCCAGCAGCCGGGGGGCAGGGGAAAAACTGTTTTTT
CDR3aa: CASSRGAGEKLFF

j_gene: TRBJ1-1
d_gene: -
abundance: once
v_gene: TRBV27
CDR3nt: TGTGCCAGCAGTTTGCGGGGGGCGGGGGGCGCGGTGAACACTGAAGCTTTCTTT
CDR3aa: CASSLRGAGGAVNTEAFF

j_gene: TRBJ1-4
d_gene: -
abundance: -
v_gene: TRBV7-9
CDR3nt: TGTGCCAGCAGCGACCGCCTCAGATCAGGCGATGAAAAACTGTTTTTT
CDR3aa: CASSDRLRSGDEKLFF

j_gene: TRBJ2-3
d_gene: TRBD2
abundance: -
v_gene: TRBV30
CDR3nt: TGTGCCTGGAGTGTACCGAGCGGGGGCACAGATACGCAGTATTTT
CDR3aa: CAWSVPSGGTDTQYF

j_gene: TRBJ1-6
d_gene: -
abundance: -
v_gene: TRBV12-3/TRBV12-4
CDR3nt: TGTGCTTCGGGGGGCTCCTATAATTCACCCCTCCACTTT
CDR3aa: CASGGSYNSPLHF

j_gene: TRBJ1-2
d_gene: TRBD1
abundance: -
v_gene: TRBV9
CDR3nt: TGTGCCAGCAGCGCCCGGACAGGGGGGAACTATGGCTACACCTTC
CDR3aa: CASSARTGGNYGYTF

j_gene: TRBJ2-4
d_gene: -
abundance: -
v_gene: TRBV2
CDR3nt: TGTGCCAGCAGTGAAGCGGCCCTAGCCAAAAACATTCAGTACTTC
CDR3aa: CASSEAALAKNIQYF

j_gene: TRBJ2-2
d_gene: TRBD2
abundance: -
v_gene: TRBV9
CDR3nt: TGTGCCAGCAGCCTAGGGACTAGCGGGGTGACCGGGGAGCTGTTTTTT
CDR3aa: CASSLGTSGVTGELFF

j_gene: TRBJ2-5
d_gene: TRBD2
abundance: -
v_gene: TRBV7-9
CDR3nt: TGTGCCAGCAGGGATACTAGCGACCAAGAGACCCAGTACTTC
CDR3aa: CASRDTSDQETQYF

j_gene: TRBJ1-4
d_gene: -
abundance: -
v_gene: TRBV3-1/TRBV3-2
CDR3nt: TGTGCCAGCAGCCAAGTTACGACGGGGGAAAAACTGTTTTTT
CDR3aa: CASSQVTTGEKLFF

j_gene: TRBJ1-4
d_gene: -
abundance: -
v_gene: TRBV7-2
CDR3nt: TGTGCCAGCAGCTTTATGGGGGGTGAAAAACTGTTTTTT
CDR3aa: CASSFMGGEKLFF

j_gene: TRBJ1-2
d_gene: -
abundance: -
v_gene: TRBV9
CDR3nt: TGTGCCAGCAGCGGAGAGGGTGGGTATGGCTACACCTTC
CDR3aa: CASSGEGGYGYTF

j_gene: TRBJ1-6
d_gene: -
abundance: once
v_gene: TRBV5-1
CDR3nt: TGCGCCAGCAGCTTGTCCGGGGACACCATTTCACCCCTCCACTTT
CDR3aa: CASSLSGDTISPLHF

j_gene: TRBJ1-3
d_gene: TRBD1
abundance: -
v_gene: TRBV7-3
CDR3nt: TGTGCCAGCAGCCCCAACGCCCCACAGGGGGCGAGTGGAAACACCATATATTTT
CDR3aa: CASSPNAPQGASGNTIYF

j_gene: TRBJ1-2
d_gene: -
abundance: -
v_gene: TRBV7-8
CDR3nt: TGTGCCAGCAGCTTTCACCGGTCAGGGACAACGAATGGCTACACCTTC
CDR3aa: CASSFHRSGTTNGYTF

j_gene: TRBJ1-5
d_gene: TRBD1
abundance: -
v_gene: TRBV19
CDR3nt: TGTGCCAGTCGGAGAGGGGGCAATAGCAATCAGCCCCAGCATTTT
CDR3aa: CASRRGGNSNQPQHF

j_gene: TRBJ2-7
d_gene: TRBD2
abundance: -
v_gene: TRBV7-9
CDR3nt: TGTGCCAGCACCAATAGCGGGGGGGCCAACGAGCAGTACTTC
CDR3aa: CASTNSGGANEQYF

j_gene: TRBJ1-6
d_gene: -
abundance: -
v_gene: TRBV5-4
CDR3nt: TGTGCCAGCAGCTTCGGGGGTTCGTATAATTCACCCCTCCACTTT
CDR3aa: CASSFGGSYNSPLHF

j_gene: TRBJ1-2
d_gene: -
abundance: few
v_gene: TRBV4-3
CDR3nt: TGCGCCAGCAGCCAAGAAAGGGGTATGGGTGGCTACACCTTC
CDR3aa: CASSQERGMGGYTF

j_gene: TRBJ2-3
d_gene: -
abundance: -
v_gene: TRBV7-3
CDR3nt: TGTGCCAGCAGCTTAAGGGCTACCACAGATACGCAGTATTTT
CDR3aa: CASSLRATTDTQYF

j_gene: TRBJ2-3
d_gene: TRBD2
abundance: -
v_gene: TRBV3-1/TRBV3-2
CDR3nt: TGTGCCAGCAGCCAAGATATAGCGGGGGGGCCCGCAGATACGCAGTATTTT
CDR3aa: CASSQDIAGGPADTQYF

j_gene: TRBJ1-5
d_gene: TRBD1
abundance: few
v_gene: TRBV4-1
CDR3nt: TGCGCCAGCAGCCAAGATGTTAGATTGGACAGGGTCAATCAGCCCCAGCATTTT
CDR3aa: CASSQDVRLDRVNQPQHF

j_gene: TRBJ2-1
d_gene: -
abundance: few
v_gene: TRBV24-1
CDR3nt: TGTGCCACCAGTGGTGGGCGTGGGGGGGCAGTCTACGCGAACAATGAGCAGTTCTTC
CDR3aa: CATSGGRGGAVYANNEQFF

j_gene: TRBJ2-5
d_gene: TRBD2
abundance: -
v_gene: TRBV7-9
CDR3nt: TGTGCCAGCAGCCATAGGACTAGGAAACAAGAGACCCAGTACTTC
CDR3aa: CASSHRTRKQETQYF

j_gene: TRBJ1-1
d_gene: TRBD1
abundance: -
v_gene: TRBV15
CDR3nt: TGTGCCACCAGCAGACTCGGACAGGGTCACACTGAAGCTTTCTTT
CDR3aa: CATSRLGQGHTEAFF

j_gene: TRBJ2-7
d_gene: -
abundance: -
v_gene: TRBV14
CDR3nt: TGTGCCAGCAGCCAAGTATCAAGGGGGGGCTACGAGCAGTACTTC
CDR3aa: CASSQVSRGGYEQYF

j_gene: TRBJ1-5
d_gene: -
abundance: -
v_gene: TRBV1
CDR3nt: TGCACCAGCAGCCAAGGGGGGAGGGGGAGCGAGTTGGCCCAGCATTTT
CDR3aa: CTSSQGGRGSELAQHF

j_gene: TRBJ1-3
d_gene: -
abundance: -
v_gene: TRBV30
CDR3nt: TGTGCCTGGAGTGTACCCCACGGGGTTCCGTATTTT
CDR3aa: CAWSVPHGVPYF

j_gene: TRBJ2-5
d_gene: TRBD1
abundance: -
v_gene: TRBV12-5
CDR3nt: TGTGCTAGTGGTTCTTGGACAGGGGGCGCGGAGACCCAGTACTTC
CDR3aa: CASGSWTGGAETQYF

j_gene: TRBJ1-3
d_gene: -
abundance: -
v_gene: TRBV27
CDR3nt: TGTGCCAGCAGTTACAGGGCTGGAAACACCATATATTTT
CDR3aa: CASSYRAGNTIYF

j_gene: TRBJ2-5
d_gene: TRBD2
abundance: -
v_gene: TRBV14
CDR3nt: TGTGCCAGCAGCCAGAATCTAGCGGGAGAGACCCAGTACTTC
CDR3aa: CASSQNLAGETQYF

j_gene: TRBJ2-5
d_gene: -
abundance: -
v_gene: TRBV29-1
CDR3nt: TGCAGCGCTACTGGTTGGGGACACCTACAAGAGACCCAGTACTTC
CDR3aa: CSATGWGHLQETQYF